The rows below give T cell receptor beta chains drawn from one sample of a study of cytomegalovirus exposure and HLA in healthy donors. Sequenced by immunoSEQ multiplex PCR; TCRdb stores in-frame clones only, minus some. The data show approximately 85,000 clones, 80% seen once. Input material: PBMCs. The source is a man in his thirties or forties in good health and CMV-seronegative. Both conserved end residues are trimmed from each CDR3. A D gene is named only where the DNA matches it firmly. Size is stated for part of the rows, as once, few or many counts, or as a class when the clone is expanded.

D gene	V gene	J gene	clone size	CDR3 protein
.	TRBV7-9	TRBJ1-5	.	ASSSGNENQPQH
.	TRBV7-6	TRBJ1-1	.	ASSSDSNTEAF
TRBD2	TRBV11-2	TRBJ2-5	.	ASSLVCGGQETQY
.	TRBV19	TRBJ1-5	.	ATSVGNQPQH
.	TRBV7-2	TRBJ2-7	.	ASSPSTGTDEQY
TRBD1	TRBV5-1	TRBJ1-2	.	ASSPRTGGDGYT
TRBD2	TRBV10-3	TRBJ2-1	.	AISESASGSSPYNEQF
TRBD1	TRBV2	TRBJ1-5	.	ASSQDRVQPQH
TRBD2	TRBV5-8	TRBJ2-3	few	ASSPGLVRSTDTQY
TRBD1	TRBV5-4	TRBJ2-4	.	ASSSKQGSKNIQY
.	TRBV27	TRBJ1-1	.	ASRLGGAVTEAF
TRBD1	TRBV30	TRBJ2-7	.	AWGQYFSGTGRYEQY
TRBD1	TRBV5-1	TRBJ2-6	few	ASSLRDRILSGANVLT
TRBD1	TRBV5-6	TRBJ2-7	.	ASSLAFRGQGSEQY
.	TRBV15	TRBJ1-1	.	ATSRDGGDTEAF
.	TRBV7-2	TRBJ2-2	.	ASILSIGVSGTGELF
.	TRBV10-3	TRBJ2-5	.	AIRRAGGETQY
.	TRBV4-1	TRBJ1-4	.	ASSQTGRDEKLF
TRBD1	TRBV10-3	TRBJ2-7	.	AISDPGTGRSYEQY
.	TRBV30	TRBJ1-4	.	AWTPGRGWGKLF
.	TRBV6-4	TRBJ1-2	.	ASSEGGRGGYT
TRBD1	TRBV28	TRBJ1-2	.	ASSLRQGNNYGYT
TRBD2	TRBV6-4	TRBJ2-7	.	ASSDYPQLAGTLYEQY
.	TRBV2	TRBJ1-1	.	ASSENSPIGTEAF
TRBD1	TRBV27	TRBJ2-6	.	ASSYRDRSSGANVLT
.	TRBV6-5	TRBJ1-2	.	ASSFGLRGWGYT
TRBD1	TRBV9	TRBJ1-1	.	ASSRGQMNTEAF
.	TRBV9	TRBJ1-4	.	ASSGYLEGNTNEKLF
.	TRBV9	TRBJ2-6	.	ASSGPDWANVLT
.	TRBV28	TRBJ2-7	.	ASHGAKGLSYEQY
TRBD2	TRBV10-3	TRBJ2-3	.	AITRTSGTTDTQY
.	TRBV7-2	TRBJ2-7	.	ASSLIVLPGVSEQY
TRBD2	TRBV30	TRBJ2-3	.	AWEIAGGSTDTQY
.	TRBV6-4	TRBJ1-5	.	ASSAGQGSNQPQH
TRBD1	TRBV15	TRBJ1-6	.	ATSGRTGDNSPLH
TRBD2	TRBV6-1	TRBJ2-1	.	ASSPGTSGSDEQF
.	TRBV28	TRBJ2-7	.	ASSSRDTTYEQY
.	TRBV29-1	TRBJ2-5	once	SVSRGFQETQY
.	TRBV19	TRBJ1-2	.	ASSSRTRSNYGYT
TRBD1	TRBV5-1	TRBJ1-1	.	ASSVQGGNTEAF
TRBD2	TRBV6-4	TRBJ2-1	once	ASSQTSGANNEQF
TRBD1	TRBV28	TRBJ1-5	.	ASSFETGTYSNQPQH
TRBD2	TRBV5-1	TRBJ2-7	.	ASSRASGKPNSYEQY
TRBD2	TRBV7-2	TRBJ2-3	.	ASSPGTSGLADTQY
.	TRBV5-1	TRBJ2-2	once	ASSPVGTPNTGELF
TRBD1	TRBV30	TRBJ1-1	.	AWSPPSGTGAKSTEAF
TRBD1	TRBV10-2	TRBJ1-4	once	ASSRTGGGEKLF
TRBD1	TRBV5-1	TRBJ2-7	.	ASSTSGTGVNEQY
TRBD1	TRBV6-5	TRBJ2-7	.	ASRGDRTSYEQY
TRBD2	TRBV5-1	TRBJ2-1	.	ASSLGVSGSSYNEQF
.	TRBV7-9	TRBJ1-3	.	ASSWSLSSGNTIY
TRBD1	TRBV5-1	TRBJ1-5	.	ASSGTGGDQPQH
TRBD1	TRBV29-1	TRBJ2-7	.	SVGGTGAYEQY
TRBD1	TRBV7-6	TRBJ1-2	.	ASSLGTGGGRVGYT
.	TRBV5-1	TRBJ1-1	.	ASSPGTGTEAF
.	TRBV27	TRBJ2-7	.	ASSYKRSGEQY
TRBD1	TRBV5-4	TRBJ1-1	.	ASSRQGTEAF
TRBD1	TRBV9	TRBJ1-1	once	ASSAGTANTEAF
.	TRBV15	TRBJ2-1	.	ATSRDLAGKNEQF
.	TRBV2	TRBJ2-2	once	ASKSRVQTGELF